This paragraph covers one TCR beta chain sequence. It was with unique molecular identifiers that the TCRbeta library was prepared. One entry per CDR3 protein, called by TCRdb with MiXCR from the PCR reads. The sample has around 400,000 distinct CDR3 sequences; roughly 10% are singletons. The CDR3 spans 17 residues. Unmatched junction bases numbered 10, after V lost 4 bases and J lost 2 bases. CDR1 is SGHTA, CDR2 FQGNSA, per germline. The data are from a study of T-cell reconstitution after alpha-beta-depleted transplantation in children. The origin of this receptor is a human donor who donated a stem cell graft to a child with acute myeloid leukemia. The chain uses TRBV7-2 and TRBJ2-3; 9 nucleotides line up with TRBD2. Sample: PBMCs from the stem cell graft donor, taken from the stem cell graft. CDR3 in amino acids: CASSSRISGGLTDTQYF. CDR3 in DNA: TGTGCCAGCAGCTCCCGCATCAGCGGGGGGCTCACAGATACGCAGTATTTT.